One and the same sample provided the 10 T cell receptor beta chains below, sequenced in a study of blood T cells in healthy people across ages. Next came a second PCR, run for about 7 to 11 cycles, which used a sample-barcoded 5' primer along with a J-beta primer mix. TCRdb reprocessed the 5' RACE reads via MiXCR and lists one record per CDR3 protein. In the table there are approximately 700,000 distinct CDR3 sequences, approximately 31% of which are singletons. Material: blood. These receptors came from a woman at least 80 years old in good health.

The gene calls are TRBV12-3 or TRBV12-4 and TRBJ1-1, with D unclear. The V gene lost 2 bases and the J gene lost 3 bases, with 7 bases spanning the gap. This CDR3 region has 13 residues. For the CDR3, the DNA is TGTGCCAGCAGTTTAAGGGCGGACACTGAAGCTTTCTTT. Its translation is CASSLRADTEAFF.

This clonotype was seen only once. The chain joins TRBV20-1 to TRBJ2-1; 11 nucleotides agree with TRBD1. CDR1 is DFQATT, CDR2 SNEGSKA, per germline (reference sequence). The V gene end was trimmed by 0 bases and the J gene end by 4 bases; junction bases not matched to a gene: 5. The CDR3 contains 16 residues. CDR3 DNA sequence: TGCAGTGCTAGAGATCCCGGGACAGGGGGATACAATGAGCAGTTCTTC. As protein: CSARDPGTGGYNEQFF.

This clonotype has at least ten counts. The chain couples TRBV15 to TRBJ1-2; D ambiguous. Germline CDR1 and CDR2: LNHNV and YYDKDF (reference sequence). V lost 0 bases, J lost 7 bases, and 15 bases lay in between. The length of the CDR3 is 15 residues. CDR3 in amino acids: CATSRERGFWSGYTF. CDR3 sequence (DNA): TGTGCCACCAGCAGAGAAAGAGGGTTTTGGAGTGGCTACACCTTC.

The chain links TRBV30 to TRBJ1-2, with 12 bases identical to TRBD1. Germline V CDR1 and CDR2: GTSNPN, SVGIG (reference sequence). The length of the CDR3 is 17 residues. Trimming cost V 1 base and J 5 bases; bases outside gene matches: 11. This chain's CDR3 is CAWSAPGQGARRYGYTF. CDR3 nucleotide sequence: TGTGCCTGGAGTGCTCCGGGACAGGGGGCGAGGAGATATGGCTACACCTTC.

This clonotype was seen a handful of times. A read error may account for a junction end that differs from germline. V and J are TRBV7-3 and TRBJ2-1, with D tentatively TRBD2 (5 bases). The CDR3 runs 14 residues. Germline CDR1 reads SGHTA; CDR2 reads FQGTGA. The CDR3 sequence is CTSSLTSVGNEQFF. CDR3 bases: TGTACCAGCAGCTTAACTAGTGTGGGGAATGAGCAGTTCTTC.

This clonotype showed up just a few times. Given a much more abundant clone one base away, this may be a read error. The CDR3 DNA sequence: TGCGCCAGCAGGCTCGAGGGGGTTTACGAGCAGTACTTC. Translated, it gives CASRLEGVYEQYF. The chain carries TRBV5-1 and TRBJ2-7, with D possibly matching TRBD1 (6 bases). The CDR3 runs 13 residues. Trimming took 5 bases from V and 4 from J, leaving 13 bases between them. Germline loops: CDR1 SGHRS, CDR2 YFSETQ.

With regard to this clonotype: One junction end does not reproduce the germline sequence, and a read error may be involved. The chain carries TRBV4-2 and TRBJ2-1; 11 bases align to TRBD2. Germline V gene sequence: CDR1 LGHNA, CDR2 YNFKEQ. The CDR3 extends over 17 amino acids. The CDR3, as DNA: TGTGCCAGCAGCCCGAGACTAGCGGGGAACTCCTACAATGAGCGGTTCTTC. This encodes CASSPRLAGNSYNERFF.

This clonotype was seen many times. The rearrangement uses TRBV6-1 and TRBJ2-7; 8 bases match TRBD1. CDR1 is MNHNS and CDR2 is SASEGT in the germline V gene. V was pared by 4 bases and J by 1 base, with 12 bases of the junction left unmatched. This CDR3 has 17 amino acids. The CDR3 DNA sequence: TGTGCCAGCAGTGGAGATCTGGACAGGGCCATGTCCTACGAGCAGTACTTC. Translating gives CASSGDLDRAMSYEQYF.

This clonotype was observed a handful of times. The chain is built from TRBV5-4 and TRBJ2-6, with TRBD1 identical over 7 bases. The CDR3 sequence is 18 residues long. Germline CDR1 reads SGHNT; CDR2 reads YYREEE (reference sequence). V shed 4 bases and J 4 bases; nucleotides not matched to a gene: 14. The CDR3 coding sequence is TGTGCCAGCAGCACCCCGGGACAGTTCACCTCCGGGGCCAACGTCCTGACTTTC. This sequence encodes CASSTPGQFTSGANVLTF.

This clonotype came up a few times. A read error is possible here, since a much larger clone lies one base away. The chain uses TRBV27 and TRBJ2-7; D unresolved. Trimming left V 5 bases short and J 5 bases short, with 10 bases between. Per the germline V gene, CDR1 is MNHEY and CDR2 is SMNVEV (reference sequence). The CDR3 spans 12 residues. The CDR3 loop is CASSHQDDEQYF. The CDR3 DNA follows: TGTGCCAGCAGTCACCAGGACGACGAGCAGTACTTC.